Each of the 24 T cell receptor beta chains below was sequenced from the same sample in a study of cytomegalovirus exposure and HLA in healthy donors. 60 Vbeta and 13 Jbeta primers were used in PCR. Here immunoSEQ multiplex PCR was the method, and the copy in TCRdb shows in-frame clones only, minus some. Of approximately 150,000 clones detected, roughly 80% appear once; the ten largest clones hold less than 2.5%. Input material: PBMCs. The receptor source for this set is a male donor in good health and CMV-seronegative.

The rearrangement joins TRBV6-5 to TRBJ2-2; no firm D call. Trimming pared 0 bases from V and 8 bases from J, leaving 10 bases between. There are 14 residues in the CDR3. Germline CDR1 reads MNHEY; CDR2 reads SVGAGI. The CDR3 is CASSYSVLPGELFF. CDR3 in DNA: TGTGCCAGCAGTTACTCCGTCCTCCCGGGGGAGCTGTTTTTT.

The chain combines TRBV19 with TRBJ1-5; tentatively, D is TRBD1 (5 bases). Germline V gene sequence: CDR1 LNHDA, CDR2 SQIVND (reference sequence). The CDR3 extends over 14 amino acids. V shed 5 bases and J shed 7 bases, with 15 bases lying between them. The CDR3 DNA is TGTGCCAGTAGTTCCGACGCAGGGTGGCAGCCCCAGCATTTT. Protein sequence: CASSSDAGWQPQHF.

This clone was found once. V is TRBV10-3 and J is TRBJ2-1, with 9 bases matching TRBD2. Germline loops: CDR1 ENHRY, CDR2 SYGVKD. With V trimmed by 0 bases and J by 9 bases, 6 bases remained unmatched. The CDR3 is made up of 15 amino acids. Here the CDR3 reads CAISESRGGAGEQFF. The CDR3 DNA is TGTGCCATCAGTGAGTCTCGCGGGGGGGCCGGTGAGCAGTTCTTC.

V gene TRBV11-2 combines with J gene TRBJ2-7; 8 bases map to TRBD1. V lost 5 bases to trimming and J lost 2 bases; unmatched junction nucleotides: 5. The CDR3 runs 14 residues. The germline CDR1 and CDR2 sequences are SGHAT and FQNNGV. CDR3 sequence (DNA): TGTGCCAGCAGCGTAGGACAGGGCCCCTACGAGCAGTACTTC. Protein product: CASSVGQGPYEQYF.

The chain uses TRBV7-8 and TRBJ2-2; 8 nucleotides agree with TRBD2. The CDR3 has 17 amino acids. V was pared by 2 bases and J by 6 bases, with 11 bases of the junction left unmatched. Germline-derived CDR1 and CDR2 are SGHVS and FQNEAQ. The CDR3 DNA sequence: TGTGCCAGCAGCTTACGGCAGACGAAACTAGCGGCCGGGGAGCTGTTTTTT. Translated, it gives CASSLRQTKLAAGELFF.

This rearrangement joins TRBV4-1 to TRBJ2-5, with 9 bases aligning to TRBD2. The DNA end is a closer match to TRBJ2-7, so the J assignment may be wrong. CDR1 and CDR2 from the germline V gene are MGHRA and YSYEKL. The CDR3 sequence is 16 residues long. The CDR3 DNA sequence: TGCGCCAGCAGCCAAGGCCCGCGGGGGGGAATCCACGAGCAGTACTTC. Amino acid sequence: CASSQGPRGGIHEQYF.

V and J are TRBV5-1 and TRBJ2-1; 10 positions agree with TRBD2. The V gene's germline CDR1 is SGHRS and CDR2 YFSETQ. Trimming removed 5 bases from V and 3 bases from J; junction bases left unmatched: 8. The CDR3 runs 16 residues. The CDR3 bases are TGCGCCAGCAGTTCGCTAGCGGGGGCCGGCTACAATGAGCAGTTCTTC. It codes for CASSSLAGAGYNEQFF.

This clone was picked up a small number of times. J is TRBJ2-7 and V is TRBV7-2, with D uncertain. The V end was cut by 6 bases, the J end by 2 bases, with 14 bases between. The CDR3 has 14 amino acids. The V gene's germline CDR1 is SGHTA and CDR2 FQGNSA. CDR3 nucleotide sequence: TGTGCCAGCAGTCTGACCCCAGACACCTACGAGCAGTACTTC. Translation: CASSLTPDTYEQYF.

This clone was recorded a few times. The rearrangement uses TRBV10-3 and TRBJ2-7; D not resolved. Per the germline V gene, CDR1 is ENHRY and CDR2 is SYGVKD. V lost 2 bases and J 4 bases, leaving 3 bases between the germline ends. This CDR3 is built from 11 residues. The CDR3 sequence is CAISETYEQYF. CDR3 bases: TGTGCCATCAGTGAGACATACGAGCAGTACTTC.

V is TRBV6-6 and J is TRBJ1-5; perhaps TRBD1 as D (5 bases). The germline V gene encodes CDR1 MNHNY and CDR2 SVGAGI (reference sequence). The length of the CDR3 is 14 residues. The ends were cut back, 5 bases at V and 9 bases at J, with 17 bases in the middle. In DNA form, the CDR3 reads TGTGCCAGCAGTCTGACAGAGAAACAAGGGCCCCAGCATTTT. It translates to CASSLTEKQGPQHF.

The chain links TRBV18 to TRBJ1-3; perhaps TRBD1 as D (6 bases). Between the trimmed V and J ends, which lost 1 base and 0 bases, there was a span of 13 bases. CDR3 length: 17 residues. Germline V lookup: CDR1 KGHSH, CDR2 LQKENI. CDR3 nucleotides: TGTGCCAGCTCACCACAGGCAGGGGCTTTCTCTGGAAACACCATATATTTT. Translating it yields CASSPQAGAFSGNTIYF.

This clone was seen a handful of times. The chain employs TRBV18 and TRBJ1-1, with a weak D call TRBD1 (5 bases). Per germline, CDR1 KGHSH and CDR2 LQKENI. The length of the CDR3 is 15 residues. Trimming took 8 bases from V and 1 from J, leaving 17 bases between them. CDR3 sequence (DNA): TGTGCCAGCACCAGCCGGAGACAGACGAACACTGAAGCTTTCTTT. It translates to CASTSRRQTNTEAFF.

The rearrangement joins TRBV7-2 to TRBJ1-2, with D unclear. Germline assignment: CDR1 SGHTA and CDR2 FQGNSA. V gave up 1 base and J gave up 8 bases, with 20 bases separating them. The CDR3 is made up of 16 amino acids. The CDR3 region has the DNA TGTGCCAGCAGCTTAGATACGGTGATGCCCCACCCGGGCTACACCTTC. Translation: CASSLDTVMPHPGYTF.

This clone was picked up a small number of times. The V and J genes are TRBV2 and TRBJ1-1, with D possibly being TRBD1 (6 bases). The V end was cut by 7 bases, the J end by 0 bases, with 15 bases between. The CDR3 length is 15 residues. Germline lookup yields CDR1 SNHLY and CDR2 FYNNEI. CDR3 sequence (DNA): TGTGCCAGCACCTTTTCTGGGGGCGTGAACACTGAAGCTTTCTTT. It is translated as CASTFSGGVNTEAFF.

This chain uses TRBV27 with TRBJ1-1; TRBD1 matches at 7 bases. V lost 0 bases and J lost 4; bases outside the gene matches: 5. CDR3 length: 15 amino acids. CDR1 is MNHEY, CDR2 SMNVEV, per germline (reference sequence). The CDR3 loop is CASSLSTGAATEAFF. CDR3 nucleotides: TGTGCCAGCAGTTTATCAACAGGGGCGGCCACTGAAGCTTTCTTT.

This chain uses TRBV30 with TRBJ2-7; possible D gene TRBD2, 6 bases. With 1 base removed from V and 5 bases from J, the gap between germline ends came to 18 bases. CDR3 length equals 15 residues. Germline CDR1 reads GTSNPN; CDR2 reads SVGIG (reference sequence). The CDR3 DNA sequence: TGTGCCTGGAGTGATATATCGGGACTCGTGGACGAGCAGTACTTC. Translated: CAWSDISGLVDEQYF.

This rearrangement joins TRBV6-1 to TRBJ1-3, with D possibly TRBD1 on 6 matching bases. V shed 8 bases and J shed 2 bases, with 10 bases lying between them. The germline V gene has CDR1 MNHNS and CDR2 SASEGT. The CDR3 has 13 amino acids. The CDR3 DNA reads TGTGCCAGCGCCGCAGGGGCTGGAAACACCATATATTTT. It specifies CASAAGAGNTIYF.

The gene calls are TRBV4-1 and TRBJ2-7, with TRBD1 matching over 10 bases. J lost 1 base, V lost 4 bases, and 4 bases had no gene match. The CDR3 length is 15 residues. The germline CDR1 and CDR2 sequences are MGHRA and YSYEKL. The CDR3 protein is CASSLPGQGSYEQYF. CDR3 DNA sequence: TGCGCCAGCAGCCTACCGGGACAGGGGTCCTACGAGCAGTACTTC.

The chain has TRBV29-1 and TRBJ1-4; possibly TRBD1 for D (5 bases). This CDR3 comprises 11 residues. V lost 7 bases and J lost 5, with 8 bases in between. Germline V gene data show CDR1 as SQVTM and CDR2 as ANQGSEA. CDR3 loop: CSATENEKLFF. CDR3 bases: TGCAGCGCGACAGAGAATGAAAAACTGTTTTTT.

This chain joins TRBV7-6 and TRBJ1-1, with TRBD1 matching 8 bases. J was trimmed by 6 bases and V by 1 base; bases with no gene match: 1. This CDR3 has 13 residues. CDR1 SGHVS and CDR2 FNYEAQ come from the germline V gene. CDR3 protein: CASSLEQGAEAFF. CDR3 sequence (DNA): TGTGCCAGCAGCTTAGAACAGGGGGCTGAAGCTTTCTTT. The full variable domain, rest sourced from reference TRBV7-6 and TRBJ1-1, is GAGVSQSPRYKVTKRGQDVALRCDPISGHVSLYWYRQALGQGPEFLTYFNYEAQQDKSGLPNDRFSAERPEGSISTLTIQRTEQRDSAMYRCASSLEQGAEAFFGQGTRLTVV.

CDR3 residues: CASSEQGLQPQHF. CDR3 nucleotide sequence: TGTGCCAGCAGTGAGCAGGGGCTTCAGCCCCAGCATTTT. This sequence joins TRBV2 and TRBJ1-5, with D possibly matching TRBD1 (6 bases). CDR3 length: 13 amino acids. V was clipped by 3 bases and J by 6 bases, with 9 bases between them. CDR1 SNHLY and CDR2 FYNNEI come from the germline V gene.

This clone was recorded only once. The chain carries TRBV19 and TRBJ1-5; possibly TRBD1 for D (5 bases). V lost 3 bases and J 7 bases, leaving 10 bases between the germline ends. Germline V gives CDR1 LNHDA, CDR2 SQIVND (reference sequence). The CDR3 extends over 13 amino acids. Here the CDR3 reads CASSMVQGQPQHF. For the CDR3, the DNA is TGTGCCAGTAGTATGGTTCAGGGACAGCCCCAGCATTTT.

The table lists this clone with a count of one. The chain carries TRBV6-5 and TRBJ1-2; D may be TRBD1 (5 bases). V was pared by 0 bases and J by 2 bases, with 13 bases between. The CDR3 runs to 16 residues. Per the germline V gene, CDR1 is MNHEY and CDR2 is SVGAGI. The CDR3 here is CASSYSAWQGNYGYTF. The CDR3 region has the DNA TGTGCCAGCAGTTACTCGGCTTGGCAGGGCAACTATGGCTACACCTTC.

CDR3 coding DNA: TGTGCCAGCAGCTTGGGCCAGGGCTGGGACGAGCAGTACTTC. Residues: CASSLGQGWDEQYF. The chain combines TRBV7-9 with TRBJ2-7, with D perhaps TRBD1 (5 bases). The length of the CDR3 is 14 residues. Germline loops: CDR1 SEHNR, CDR2 FQNEAQ (reference sequence). Trimming took 3 bases from V and 5 from J, leaving 14 bases between them.